The next 26 T cell receptor beta chains were all read from a single sample in a study of T cells in Graves' hyperthyroidism and ophthalmopathy. It was RNA transcripts that yielded the amplified TCR beta CDR3 regions. A set of HTBI primers served as the primers for a first-round RT-PCR of the TCR CDR3. TCRdb reprocessed the multiplex PCR reads with MiXCR, giving one entry per CDR3 protein. Among under 300,000 distinct CDR3 sequences listed, 12% to 15% were seen once. The sequencing sample was made of blood. Receptor source: a woman aged 50 to 65 with Graves' hyperthyroidism that later progressed to Graves' ophthalmopathy.

The rearrangement links TRBV15 to TRBJ1-5; D is uncertain. Trimming cost V 0 bases and J 2 bases, with 2 bases left between them. This CDR3 has 13 residues. Germline CDR1 is LNHNV and CDR2 is YYDKDF (reference sequence). DNA of the CDR3: TGTGCCACCAGCAGAGAGGGCAATCAGCCCCAGCATTTT. It specifies CATSREGNQPQHF.

This clonotype was counted many times. The CDR3 nucleotides read TGTGCCACCAGCAGAGGCGAAGGGAACACCGGGGAGCTGTTTTTT. This sequence encodes CATSRGEGNTGELFF. The chain is built from TRBV15 and TRBJ2-2; no clear D. Germline lookup yields CDR1 LNHNV and CDR2 YYDKDF (reference sequence). The CDR3 runs to 15 residues. Between the trimmed V and J ends, which lost 1 base and 1 base, there was a span of 7 bases.

This clonotype was seen repeatedly, ten times or more. The chain couples TRBV28 to TRBJ1-6, with TRBD1 matching over 9 bases. The junction had 8 bases not matched to a gene; V was cut back by 2 bases and J by 6 bases. CDR1 and CDR2 (germline): MDHEN, SYDVKM. CDR3 size: 17 residues. As DNA, the CDR3 is TGTGCCAGCAGTTTAGGTTCCGCGACAGGGGGTAATTCACCCCTCCACTTT. The encoded protein is CASSLGSATGGNSPLHF.

This clonotype was counted at least ten times. The chain couples TRBV5-5 to TRBJ2-5; 7 nucleotides line up with TRBD1. Per the germline V gene, CDR1 is SGHKS and CDR2 is YYEKEE (reference sequence). V dropped 7 bases and J dropped 4; count of bases not matched to a gene: 7. CDR3 size: 13 residues. The CDR3 DNA sequence: TGTGCCAGCGGAGGTTCAGGGGGAGAGACCCAGTACTTC. This translates into CASGGSGGETQYF.

This clonotype was observed at least ten times. The rearrangement joins TRBV29-1 to TRBJ2-5; possibly TRBD2 for D (5 bases). The CDR3 consists of 12 residues. Germline CDR1 and CDR2: SQVTM and ANQGSEA. The CDR3 sequence: CSLARGGETQYF. CDR3 nucleotide sequence: TGCAGTTTAGCCCGGGGTGGTGAGACCCAGTACTTC.

Concerning this clonotype: This may arise from a read error, as a much more abundant clone is one base away. V gene TRBV5-1 combines with J gene TRBJ2-3; possibly TRBD2 for D (6 bases). The V gene's germline CDR1 is SGHRS and CDR2 YFSETQ. V lost 2 bases, J lost 3 bases, and 13 bases lay in between. The CDR3 runs to 15 residues. The CDR3 sequence: CASSFVVGGTDTQYF. The CDR3 DNA reads TGCGCCAGCAGCTTCGTAGTGGGAGGAACAGATACGCAGTATTTT.

This clonotype was detected many times. The J gene is TRBJ2-1, the V gene TRBV2; possibly TRBD2 for D (7 bases). The CDR3 runs 16 residues. Trimming removed 1 base at V and 5 bases at J, with 15 bases between. Germline CDR1 SNHLY, CDR2 FYNNEI. The CDR3 DNA follows: TGTGCCAGCAGTGAAGGCGGGGGCCCTCCTCACAATGAGCAGTTCTTC. It translates to CASSEGGGPPHNEQFF.

The rearrangement uses TRBV2 and TRBJ2-7; 9 nucleotides agree with TRBD2. Per germline, CDR1 SNHLY and CDR2 FYNNEI. J was trimmed by 5 bases and V by 2 bases; bases with no gene match: 10. CDR3 size: 16 residues. The CDR3 DNA sequence: TGTGCCAGCAGTGAATTTGGGGTAGCGGGAGAGGACGAGCAGTACTTC. Translating gives CASSEFGVAGEDEQYF.

In its sample, this clonotype was seen many times. The V and J genes are TRBV5-6 and TRBJ2-1, with a weak D call TRBD2 (6 bases). CDR1 is SGHDT and CDR2 is YYEEEE in the germline V gene. Trimming stripped 2 bases from V and 7 bases from J, with 19 bases between. The CDR3 consists of 16 residues. CDR3 coding DNA: TGTGCCAGCAGCTTCTCGATGACTAGAGGTACGAATGAGCAGTTCTTC. Protein product: CASSFSMTRGTNEQFF.

This clonotype was seen only a few times. A read error may explain this, as a much larger clone is one base away. V usage is TRBV7-9 and J usage is TRBJ2-5; D not certain. Germline values: CDR1 SEHNR, CDR2 FQNEAQ (reference sequence). Trimming removed 3 bases from V and 2 bases from J, with 7 bases in between. The CDR3 consists of 13 residues. CDR3 in DNA: TGTGCCAGCAGCTTCCGCGAGCAAGAGACCCAGTACTTC. Encoded protein: CASSFREQETQYF.

This chain links TRBV27 with TRBJ2-2; 8 positions agree with TRBD1. Germline assignment: CDR1 MNHEY and CDR2 SMNVEV (reference sequence). The CDR3 runs to 15 residues. The J segment lost 3 bases and the V segment lost 5 bases, leaving 5 bases of the junction unmatched. The CDR3 DNA sequence: TGTGCCAGCAGTCCAGGGGGCCGGGACACCGGGGAGCTGTTTTTT. Protein sequence: CASSPGGRDTGELFF.

There are a few counts of this clonotype. The chain combines TRBV15 with TRBJ2-2; the match to TRBD2 covers 7 bases. This CDR3 spans 15 amino acids. V trimming: 4 bases; J trimming: 4 bases; junction bases outside the gene matches: 6. Germline CDR1 LNHNV, CDR2 YYDKDF (reference sequence). The CDR3 loop is CATSTSGVSTGELFF. The CDR3 DNA follows: TGTGCCACCAGCACTAGCGGAGTGAGCACCGGGGAGCTGTTTTTT.

This clonotype was picked up a small number of times. The V call is TRBV4-1, the J call TRBJ1-5; D is ambiguous. This CDR3 spans 15 amino acids. Germline loops: CDR1 MGHRA, CDR2 YSYEKL. V was cut by 4 bases and J by 3 bases, with 13 bases left in between. This chain's CDR3 is CASSLGGGFNQPQHF. The CDR3 DNA reads as TGCGCCAGCAGCCTCGGTGGCGGGTTCAATCAGCCCCAGCATTTT.

In its sample, this clonotype was seen many times. This sequence joins TRBV29-1 and TRBJ2-4; the D gene is possibly TRBD1 (6 bases). The CDR3 sequence is 15 residues long. V lost 1 base and J lost 2, with 12 bases in between. Germline V gene lookup returns CDR1 SQVTM and CDR2 ANQGSEA. CDR3 coding DNA: TGCAGCGTTGAAGTACGCAGGGGACCCAAAAACATTCAGTACTTC. Its protein is CSVEVRRGPKNIQYF.

This clonotype was detected many times. This chain uses TRBV6-1 with TRBJ2-7, with 7 bases fitting TRBD1. Germline assignment: CDR1 MNHNS and CDR2 SASEGT. The CDR3 covers 15 residues. V was pared by 6 bases and J by 5 bases, with 13 bases of the junction left unmatched. In DNA form, the CDR3 reads TGTGCCAGCAGCCGACGACAGGGCGGGTCCCACGAGCAGTACTTC. It is translated as CASSRRQGGSHEQYF.

There are a few counts of this clonotype. The rearrangement links TRBV7-2 to TRBJ1-4; D might be TRBD1 (5 bases). Trimming pared 5 bases from V and 2 bases from J, leaving 15 bases between. This CDR3 contains 16 residues. In germline, CDR1 is SGHTA, CDR2 FQGNSA. The CDR3 bases are TGTGCCAGCAGCCCCCTATGGGGCGCGACTAATGAAAAACTGTTTTTT. Its translation is CASSPLWGATNEKLFF.

There are a few counts of this clonotype. The chain combines TRBV27 with TRBJ2-7, with D unresolved. The CDR3 loop spans 14 amino acids. V lost 6 bases to trimming and J lost 4 bases, with 16 bases between them. Per the germline V gene, CDR1 is MNHEY and CDR2 is SMNVEV (reference sequence). CDR3 amino acids: CASSSRVQVYEQYF. CDR3 bases: TGTGCCAGCAGCTCTCGAGTTCAGGTTTACGAGCAGTACTTC.

The chain carries TRBV4-1 and TRBJ1-1; 9 nucleotides align to TRBD1. CDR3 length equals 15 residues. CDR1 and CDR2 (germline): MGHRA, YSYEKL. Germline trimming cut 4 bases from V and 7 bases from J; bases unmatched to any gene: 10. The CDR3 DNA is TGCGCCAGCAGCCCCGGACAGGGGCCTTGGAGTGAAGCTTTCTTT. The encoded protein is CASSPGQGPWSEAFF.

This clonotype was picked up a small number of times. The chain has TRBV5-1 and TRBJ2-7; 7 bases are a match to TRBD2. The germline V gene encodes CDR1 SGHRS and CDR2 YFSETQ. Losses at the gene ends were 7 bases for V and 2 bases for J; bases not matched to a gene: 9. This CDR3 region has 14 residues. DNA for the CDR3: TGCGCCAGCTTCGAGGGAGGGCCCGCCTACGAGCAGTACTTC. It yields the protein CASFEGGPAYEQYF.

This clonotype was seen repeatedly, ten times or more. The rearrangement links TRBV20-1 to TRBJ1-5; D not certain. Germline V gives CDR1 DFQATT, CDR2 SNEGSKA (reference sequence). CDR3 length: 12 amino acids. V gave up 3 bases and J gave up 5 bases, with 8 bases separating them. CDR3 sequence: CSASRSDQPQHF. The CDR3 DNA is TGCAGTGCTAGTCGCAGTGATCAGCCCCAGCATTTT.

On this clonotype itself: At one boundary the junction diverges from the germline segment, which might be a read error. V usage is TRBV7-7 and J usage is TRBJ2-7; 9 bases align to TRBD2. CDR1 and CDR2 from the germline V gene are SSHAT and FNYEAQ (reference sequence). This CDR3 spans 15 amino acids. This CDR3 reads CASSQGGSGSYEQYF. The CDR3 DNA is TGTGCTAGCAGCCAAGGGGGTAGCGGGAGTTACGAGCAGTACTTC.

This clonotype appeared many times. The V call is TRBV7-9, the J call TRBJ1-2; D remains unclear. CDR1 SEHNR and CDR2 FQNEAQ come from the germline V gene (reference sequence). The CDR3 consists of 12 residues. V was cut by 5 bases and J by 0 bases, with 4 bases left in between. DNA of the CDR3: TGTGCCAGCAGCCAATCTAACTATGGCTACACCTTC. Translating it yields CASSQSNYGYTF.

The gene calls are TRBV5-4 and TRBJ2-6; possible D gene TRBD2, 5 bases. Trimming took 4 bases from V and 4 from J, leaving 12 bases between them. The CDR3 runs to 15 residues. Germline values: CDR1 SGHNT, CDR2 YYREEE (reference sequence). CDR3 protein: CASSRTGSGANVLTF. CDR3 coding DNA: TGTGCCAGCAGCCGGACGGGATCCGGGGCCAACGTCCTGACTTTC.

This clonotype was seen ten or more times. The chain couples TRBV20-1 to TRBJ1-1, with no clear D. CDR1 and CDR2 from the germline V gene are DFQATT and SNEGSKA (reference sequence). CDR3 length: 12 residues. V dropped 0 bases and J dropped 7 bases, with 9 bases sitting between them. The DNA for the CDR3 is TGCAGTGCTAGAGAAGGAGAATTTGAAGCTTTCTTT. Its protein is CSAREGEFEAFF.

V is TRBV19 and J is TRBJ2-1, with 12 bases matching TRBD2. CDR1 is LNHDA and CDR2 is SQIVND in the germline V gene (reference sequence). This CDR3 has 18 amino acids. V dropped 8 bases and J dropped 0; count of bases not matched to a gene: 11. DNA of the CDR3: TGTGCCAGTGGTTTGGGCCTAGCGGGAGGGAGCTCCTACAATGAGCAGTTCTTC. It codes for CASGLGLAGGSSYNEQFF.

This clonotype was seen repeatedly, ten times or more. The V and J genes are TRBV27 and TRBJ2-2, with TRBD2 as a possible D gene (5 bases). Germline CDR1 reads MNHEY; CDR2 reads SMNVEV (reference sequence). The CDR3 length is 15 residues. The germline V and J ends were trimmed by 1 base and 4 bases, with 10 bases remaining between them. The CDR3 DNA sequence: TGTGCCAGCAGTTTATTCCCGGGAAGCACCGGGGAGCTGTTTTTT. It translates to CASSLFPGSTGELFF.